The 9 T cell receptor beta chains reported below all come from one sample, sequenced in a study of T cells in Graves' hyperthyroidism and ophthalmopathy. Regions amplified from RNA transcripts were the TCR beta CDR3 regions. A set of HTBI primers served as the primers for a first-round RT-PCR of the TCR CDR3. TCRdb reprocessed the multiplex PCR reads via MiXCR and lists one record per CDR3 protein. Of around 50,000 distinct CDR3 sequences in the sample, around 48% are singletons; the top ten hold approximately 9%. The sequencing sample was made of blood. Source of these receptors: a woman in her fifties or sixties with Graves' ophthalmopathy.

The chain employs TRBV5-4 and TRBJ1-5; TRBD1 is a possible D gene (6 bases). The germline V and J ends were trimmed by 4 bases and 5 bases, with 16 bases remaining between them. The CDR3 extends over 15 amino acids. Germline V gene sequence: CDR1 SGHNT, CDR2 YYREEE (reference sequence). CDR3 DNA sequence: TGTGCCAGCAGCGGATTGGGGGCGCTTCATCAGCCCCAGCATTTT. As protein: CASSGLGALHQPQHF.

This clonotype occurred many times. The chain carries TRBV15 and TRBJ1-1; 10 bases agree with TRBD1. V lost 7 bases to trimming and J lost 3 bases; unmatched junction nucleotides: 5. CDR3 length: 14 amino acids. Per the germline V gene, CDR1 is LNHNV and CDR2 is YYDKDF (reference sequence). DNA for the CDR3: TGTGCCACCAACCGGGACAGGGGCGACACTGAAGCTTTCTTT. Its protein is CATNRDRGDTEAFF.

This clonotype was counted ten times or more. The V and J genes are TRBV20-1 and TRBJ2-1; D gene uncertain. Germline-derived CDR1 and CDR2 are DFQATT and SNEGSKA (reference sequence). The V end lost 1 base, the J end lost 8 bases, and 6 bases lay between the germline ends. CDR3 length: 11 amino acids. The CDR3 coding sequence is TGCAGTGCTAGAGGGTTGGATGAGCAGTTCTTC. This codes for CSARGLDEQFF.

There are many counts of this clonotype. This rearrangement joins TRBV6-5 to TRBJ2-7; D might be TRBD2 (6 bases). Germline-derived CDR1 and CDR2 are MNHEY and SVGAGI. CDR3 length: 14 residues. The V gene lost 5 bases and the J gene lost 2 bases, with 13 bases spanning the gap. The CDR3 is CASSTPRGAYEQYF. CDR3 sequence (DNA): TGTGCCAGCAGTACACCGCGGGGCGCCTACGAGCAGTACTTC.

There are many counts of this clonotype. V is TRBV9 and J is TRBJ2-3, with TRBD1 matching 8 bases. Trimming cost V 3 bases and J 3 bases; bases outside gene matches: 3. Germline-derived CDR1 and CDR2 are SGDLS and YYNGEE. The CDR3 has 14 residues. CDR3 sequence: CASSADRETDTQYF. The CDR3 region has the DNA TGTGCCAGCAGCGCGGACAGGGAGACAGATACGCAGTATTTT.

This sequence joins TRBV7-8 and TRBJ2-1; 9 bases are a match to TRBD2. The CDR3 sequence is 13 residues long. The germline gives CDR1 SGHVS, CDR2 FQNEAQ. The J segment lost 6 bases and the V segment lost 6 bases, leaving 3 bases of the junction unmatched. This CDR3 reads CASRLAGPNEQFF. The CDR3 DNA reads TGTGCCAGCAGACTAGCGGGCCCCAATGAGCAGTTCTTC. Complete variable domain (other parts from reference TRBV7-8 and TRBJ2-1): GAGVSQSPRYKVAKRGQDVALRCDPISGHVSLFWYQQALGQGPEFLTYFQNEAQLDKSGLPSDRFFAERPEGSVSTLKIQRTQQEDSAVYLCASRLAGPNEQFFGPGTRLTVL.

This clonotype was observed many times. This chain connects TRBV27 to TRBJ1-6, with 11 bases fitting TRBD1. V shed 6 bases and J 9 bases; nucleotides not matched to a gene: 7. From germline, CDR1 is MNHEY and CDR2 SMNVEV (reference sequence). The length of the CDR3 is 15 residues. CDR3 bases: TGTGCCAGCAGAGAAGGGACAGGGGGAGTTTCACCCCTCCACTTT. It translates to CASREGTGGVSPLHF.

Comments on this clonotype: A much larger clone lies one base from this, so it may be a read error. The gene calls are TRBV12-3 or TRBV12-4 and TRBJ2-1; 14 bases are a match to TRBD2. CDR3 length: 17 residues. CDR3 protein: CASRPGLAGVAGNEQVF. CDR3 nucleotides: TGTGCCAGCAGGCCGGGACTAGCGGGAGTAGCTGGCAATGAGCAGGTCTTC.

The table lists this clonotype with a few counts. In DNA, the CDR3 is TGTGCCAGCAGTTGGAGGACTAGCGGGAGAATTGACAAAAACATTCAGTACTTC. Amino acid sequence: CASSWRTSGRIDKNIQYF. This chain uses TRBV5-6 with TRBJ2-4; 13 nucleotides align to TRBD2. The CDR3 is 18 amino acids. From germline, CDR1 is SGHDT and CDR2 YYEEEE. Trimming cost V 5 bases and J 3 bases; bases outside gene matches: 11.